This T cell receptor (beta chain) stems from a study of CD8+ T cells in alopecia areata. Study-wide findings and caveats: Researchers report lesional scalp, most notably alopecia totalis/universalis, outstripped normal scalp in clonality.

Alopecia areata patients gave lesional scalp punch biopsies and peripheral blood samples. The CDR3 contains 16 residues. The germline V gene has CDR1 MNHEY and CDR2 SVGAGI. After removal of 0 bases from V and 1 base from J, the junction contained 1 base not matched to a gene. Sequencing templates came from extracted RNA that was reverse transcribed into cDNA. Clones were read by immunoSEQ multiplex PCR, and TCRdb kept only the in-frame ones, dropping some. The sample yields 10,000 or so clones, 55% to 65% seen once. A word on this clone: Its antigen is unknown.

The receptor's source is a human donor with alopecia areata. The sample in question was skin, obtained at week 0. The genes are TRBV6-5 and TRBJ2-5; 11 bases are shared with TRBD1. The chain's CDR3 is CASSYSGTGGQETQYF. The CDR3 coding sequence is TGTGCCAGCAGTTACTCGGGGACAGGGGGCCAAGAGACCCAGTACTTC.